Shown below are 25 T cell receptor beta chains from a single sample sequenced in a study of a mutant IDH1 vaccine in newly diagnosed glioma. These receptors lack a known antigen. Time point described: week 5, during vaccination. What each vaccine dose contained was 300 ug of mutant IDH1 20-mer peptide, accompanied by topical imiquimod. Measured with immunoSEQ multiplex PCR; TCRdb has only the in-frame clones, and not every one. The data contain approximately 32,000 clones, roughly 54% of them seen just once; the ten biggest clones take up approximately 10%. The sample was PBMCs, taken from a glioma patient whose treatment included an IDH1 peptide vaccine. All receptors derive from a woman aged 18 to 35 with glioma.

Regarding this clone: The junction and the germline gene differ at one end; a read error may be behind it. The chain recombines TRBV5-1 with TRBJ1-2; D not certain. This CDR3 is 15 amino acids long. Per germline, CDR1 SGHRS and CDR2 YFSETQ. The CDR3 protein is CASSLDLSTNYGYTF. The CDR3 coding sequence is TGCGCCAGCAGTTTGGATCTTTCAACTAACTATGGCTACACCTTC.

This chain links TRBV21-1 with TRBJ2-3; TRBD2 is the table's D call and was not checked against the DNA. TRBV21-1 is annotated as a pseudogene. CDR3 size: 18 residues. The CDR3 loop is CASSKGGCPLADTDTQYF. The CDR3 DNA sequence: TGTGCCAGCAGCAAAGGAGGTTGCCCCCTAGCGGACACAGATACGCAGTATTTT.

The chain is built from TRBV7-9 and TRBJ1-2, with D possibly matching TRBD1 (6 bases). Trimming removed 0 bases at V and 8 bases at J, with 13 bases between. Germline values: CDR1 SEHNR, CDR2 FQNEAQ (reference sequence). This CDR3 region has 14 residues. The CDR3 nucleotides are TGTGCCAGCAGCTTAGCGGACAGAAGTTCAGGCTACACCTTC. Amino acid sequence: CASSLADRSSGYTF.

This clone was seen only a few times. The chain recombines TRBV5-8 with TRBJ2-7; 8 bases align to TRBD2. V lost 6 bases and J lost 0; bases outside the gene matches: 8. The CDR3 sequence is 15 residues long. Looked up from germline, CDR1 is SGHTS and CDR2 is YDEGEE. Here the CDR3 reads CASTLSGGLSYEQYF. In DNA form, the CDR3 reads TGTGCCAGCACCCTAAGCGGGGGACTCTCCTACGAGCAGTACTTC. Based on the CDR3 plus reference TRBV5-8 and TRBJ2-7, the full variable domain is EAGVTQSPTHLIKTRGQQATLRCSPISGHTSVYWYQQALGLGLQFLLWYDEGEERNRGNFPPRFSGRQFPNYSSELNVNALELEDSALYLCASTLSGGLSYEQYFGPGTRLTVT.

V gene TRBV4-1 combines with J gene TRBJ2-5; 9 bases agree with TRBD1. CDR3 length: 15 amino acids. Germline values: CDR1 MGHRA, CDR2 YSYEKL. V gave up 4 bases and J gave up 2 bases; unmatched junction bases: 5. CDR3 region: CASSPTDRGQETQYF. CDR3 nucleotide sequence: TGCGCCAGCAGCCCGACGGACAGGGGACAAGAGACCCAGTACTTC.

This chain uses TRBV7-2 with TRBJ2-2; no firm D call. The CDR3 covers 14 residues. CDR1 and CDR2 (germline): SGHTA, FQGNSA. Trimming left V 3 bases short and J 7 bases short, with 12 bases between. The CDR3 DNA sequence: TGTGCCAGCAGCTTCGCCCAGGATCACGGGGAGCTGTTTTTT. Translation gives CASSFAQDHGELFF.

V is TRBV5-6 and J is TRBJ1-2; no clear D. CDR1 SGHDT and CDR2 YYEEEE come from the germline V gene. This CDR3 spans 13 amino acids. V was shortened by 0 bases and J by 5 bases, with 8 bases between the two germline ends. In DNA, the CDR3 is TGTGCCAGCAGCTTGGAACGGATTTATGGCTACACCTTC. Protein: CASSLERIYGYTF.

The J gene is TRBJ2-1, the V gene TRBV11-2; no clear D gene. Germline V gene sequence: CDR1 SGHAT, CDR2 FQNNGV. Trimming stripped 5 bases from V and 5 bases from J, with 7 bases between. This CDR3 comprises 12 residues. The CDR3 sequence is CASSAFNNEQFF. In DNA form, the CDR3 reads TGTGCCAGCAGCGCCTTCAACAATGAGCAGTTCTTC.

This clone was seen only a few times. CDR3 DNA sequence: TGTGCCAGTAGACCCCGTACGCTAGCGGGGGGGACCTACAATGAGCAGTTCTTC. Translation gives CASRPRTLAGGTYNEQFF. This chain connects TRBV19 to TRBJ2-1; 12 bases match TRBD2. Germline CDR1 reads LNHDA; CDR2 reads SQIVND (reference sequence). Unmatched junction bases numbered 11, after V lost 6 bases and J lost 2 bases. CDR3 length: 18 amino acids.

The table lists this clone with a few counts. CDR3 loop: CASSQEPPTPYSNQPQHF. In DNA, the CDR3 is TGCGCCAGCAGCCAAGAACCCCCGACACCTTATAGCAATCAGCCCCAGCATTTT. The chain joins TRBV4-3 to TRBJ1-5; D not certain. CDR3 length equals 18 residues. Trimming removed 0 bases from V and 0 bases from J, with 15 bases in between. Germline loops: CDR1 LGHNA, CDR2 YSLEER.

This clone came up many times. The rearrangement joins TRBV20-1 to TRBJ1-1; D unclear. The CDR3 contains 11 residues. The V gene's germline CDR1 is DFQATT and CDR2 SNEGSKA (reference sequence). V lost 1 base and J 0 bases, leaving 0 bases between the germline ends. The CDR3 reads CSARVNTEAFF. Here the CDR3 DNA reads TGCAGTGCTAGAGTGAACACTGAAGCTTTCTTT.

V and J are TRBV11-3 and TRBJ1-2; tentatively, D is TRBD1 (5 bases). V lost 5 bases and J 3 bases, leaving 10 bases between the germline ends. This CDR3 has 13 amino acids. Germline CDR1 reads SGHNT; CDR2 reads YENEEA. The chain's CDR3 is CASSRRGDYGYTF. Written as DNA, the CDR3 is TGTGCCAGCAGCCGTAGGGGAGACTATGGCTACACCTTC. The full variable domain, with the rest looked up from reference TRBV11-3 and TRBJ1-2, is EAGVVQSPRYKIIEKKQPVAFWCNPISGHNTLYWYLQNLGQGPELLIRYENEEAVDDSQLPKDRFSAERLKGVDSTLKIQPAELGDSAVYLCASSRRGDYGYTFGSGTRLTVV.

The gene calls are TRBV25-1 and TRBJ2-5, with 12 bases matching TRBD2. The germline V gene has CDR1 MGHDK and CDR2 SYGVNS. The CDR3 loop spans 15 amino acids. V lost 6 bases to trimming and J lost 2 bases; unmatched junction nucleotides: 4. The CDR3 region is CASRSGLAGQETQYF. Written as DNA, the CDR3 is TGTGCCAGCAGATCAGGACTAGCGGGACAAGAGACCCAGTACTTC.

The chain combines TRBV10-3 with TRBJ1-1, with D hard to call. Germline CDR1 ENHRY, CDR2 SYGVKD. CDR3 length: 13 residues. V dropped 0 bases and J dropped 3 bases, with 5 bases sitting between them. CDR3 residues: CAISESSYTEAFF. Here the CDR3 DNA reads TGTGCCATCAGTGAGTCTAGCTACACTGAAGCTTTCTTT.

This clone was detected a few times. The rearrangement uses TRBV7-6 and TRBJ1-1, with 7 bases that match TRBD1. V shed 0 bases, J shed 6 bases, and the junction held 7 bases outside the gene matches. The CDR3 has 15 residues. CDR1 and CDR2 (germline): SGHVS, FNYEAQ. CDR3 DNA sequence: TGTGCCAGCAGCTTAGCCGACAGGGAAAGATCTGAAGCTTTCTTT. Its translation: CASSLADRERSEAFF.

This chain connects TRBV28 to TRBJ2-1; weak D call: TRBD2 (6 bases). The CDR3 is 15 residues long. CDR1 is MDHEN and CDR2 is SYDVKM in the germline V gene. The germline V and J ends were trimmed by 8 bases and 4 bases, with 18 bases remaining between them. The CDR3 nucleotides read TGTGCCAGCCGATGGAAAGCGGGTGTATACAATGAGCAGTTCTTC. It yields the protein CASRWKAGVYNEQFF.

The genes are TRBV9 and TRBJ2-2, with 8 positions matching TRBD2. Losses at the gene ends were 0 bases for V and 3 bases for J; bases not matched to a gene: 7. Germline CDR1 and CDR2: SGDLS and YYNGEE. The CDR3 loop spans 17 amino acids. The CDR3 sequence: CASSVGPREGYTGELFF. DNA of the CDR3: TGTGCCAGCAGCGTAGGACCACGGGAGGGATACACCGGGGAGCTGTTTTTT.

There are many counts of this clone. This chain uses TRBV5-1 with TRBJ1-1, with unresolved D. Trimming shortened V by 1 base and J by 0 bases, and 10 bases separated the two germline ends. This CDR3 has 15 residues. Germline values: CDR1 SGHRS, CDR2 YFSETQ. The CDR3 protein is CASSLRSGMNTEAFF. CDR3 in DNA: TGCGCCAGCAGCTTGCGCTCTGGGATGAACACTGAAGCTTTCTTT.

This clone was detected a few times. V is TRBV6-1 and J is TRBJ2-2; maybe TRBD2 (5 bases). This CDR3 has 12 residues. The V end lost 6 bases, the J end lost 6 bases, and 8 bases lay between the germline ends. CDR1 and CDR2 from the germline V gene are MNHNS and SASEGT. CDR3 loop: CASRDGAGELFF. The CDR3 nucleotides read TGTGCCAGCAGGGACGGGGCCGGGGAGCTGTTTTTT.

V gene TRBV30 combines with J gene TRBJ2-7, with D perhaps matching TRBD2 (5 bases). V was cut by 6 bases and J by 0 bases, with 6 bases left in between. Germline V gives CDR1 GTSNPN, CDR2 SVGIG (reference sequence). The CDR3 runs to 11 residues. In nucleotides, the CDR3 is TGTGCCTGCGGGGTCTCCTACGAGCAGTACTTC. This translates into CACGVSYEQYF.

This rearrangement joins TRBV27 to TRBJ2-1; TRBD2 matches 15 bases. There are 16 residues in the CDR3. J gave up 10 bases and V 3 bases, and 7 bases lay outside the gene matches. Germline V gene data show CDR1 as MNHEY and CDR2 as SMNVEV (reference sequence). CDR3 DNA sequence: TGTGCCAGCAGTTTGTTAGGACTAGCGGGGGGGCGGGAGCAGTTCTTC. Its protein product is CASSLLGLAGGREQFF.

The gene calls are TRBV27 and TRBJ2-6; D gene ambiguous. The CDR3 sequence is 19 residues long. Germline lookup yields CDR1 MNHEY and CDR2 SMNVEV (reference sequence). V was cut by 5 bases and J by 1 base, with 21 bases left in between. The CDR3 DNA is TGTGCCAGCAGTGGATTCTCGGAAGAACCCCTGTCTGGGGCCAACGTCCTGACTTTC. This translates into CASSGFSEEPLSGANVLTF.

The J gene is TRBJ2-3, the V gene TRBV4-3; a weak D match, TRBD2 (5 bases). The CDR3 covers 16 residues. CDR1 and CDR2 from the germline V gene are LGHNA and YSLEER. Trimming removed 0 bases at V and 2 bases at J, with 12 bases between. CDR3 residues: CASSQDPQRTTDTQYF. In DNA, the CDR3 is TGCGCCAGCAGCCAAGATCCTCAGCGGACCACAGATACGCAGTATTTT.

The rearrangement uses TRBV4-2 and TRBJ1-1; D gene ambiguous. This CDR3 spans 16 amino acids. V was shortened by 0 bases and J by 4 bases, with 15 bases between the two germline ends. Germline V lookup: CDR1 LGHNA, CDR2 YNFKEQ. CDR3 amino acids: CASSQDIPGSGTEAFF. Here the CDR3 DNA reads TGTGCCAGCAGCCAAGATATCCCGGGGTCAGGCACTGAAGCTTTCTTT.

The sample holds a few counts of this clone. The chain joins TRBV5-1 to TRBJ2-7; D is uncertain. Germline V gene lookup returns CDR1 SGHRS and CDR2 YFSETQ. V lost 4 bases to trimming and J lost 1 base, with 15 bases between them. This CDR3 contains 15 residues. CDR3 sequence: CASSQGRQPSYEQYF. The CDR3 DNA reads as TGCGCCAGCAGCCAAGGACGGCAACCGTCCTACGAGCAGTACTTC. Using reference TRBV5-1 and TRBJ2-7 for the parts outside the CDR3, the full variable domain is KAGVTQTPRYLIKTRGQQVTLSCSPISGHRSVSWYQQTPGQGLQFLFEYFSETQRNKGNFPGRFSGRQFSNSRSEMNVSTLELGDSALYLCASSQGRQPSYEQYFGPGTRLTVT.